The rows below give T cell receptor beta chains drawn from one sample of a study of blood T cell repertoires in COVID-19. Libraries were prepared by immunoSEQ multiplex PCR; TCRdb keeps only in-frame clonotypes and omits some of them. The data hold tens of thousands of clones, with about nine tenths observed a single time. Source material: peripheral blood. These receptors originate from a woman aged 50 to 65 with acute or convalescent COVID-19. Each CDR3 is given with its conserved first and last residue. The D gene is left open where the match is weak. Not every row has a clone size; where given, it reads once, few, many or a size class.

j_gene | v_gene | abundance | d_gene | CDR3nt | CDR3aa
TRBJ1-2 | TRBV29-1 | - | - | TGCAGCGTTCTTTCAGGGGATGGCTACACCTTC | CSVLSGDGYTF
TRBJ2-5 | TRBV20-1 | - | - | TGCAGTGCTAGAGTGGGAGCTATCCAGTACTTC | CSARVGAIQYF
TRBJ2-2 | TRBV30 | - | - | TGTGCCTGGAGTGCTGGCCAGGAATTCACCGGGGAGCTGTTTTTT | CAWSAGQEFTGELFF
TRBJ1-5 | TRBV19 | - | - | TGTGCCAGTAGTATGAGAGGAGACAATCAGCCCCAGCATTTT | CASSMRGDNQPQHF
TRBJ1-3 | TRBV7-9 | - | - | TGTGCCAGCCGCGGGGCGGGGGGAGGAAACACCATATATTTT | CASRGAGGGNTIYF
TRBJ1-1 | TRBV7-9 | - | - | TGTGCCAGCAGCCCCCCACCGGAGGGCGCTTTCTTT | CASSPPPEGAFF
TRBJ2-7 | TRBV27 | - | TRBD1 | TGTGCCAGCAGTCCCGGGACAGGACCCTACGAGCAGTACTTC | CASSPGTGPYEQYF
TRBJ2-1 | TRBV7-9 | - | - | TGTGCCAGCAGCTTCCGTTCCGCGAGACAGACTTACAATGAGCAGTTCTTC | CASSFRSARQTYNEQFF
TRBJ1-6 | TRBV4-1 | - | TRBD1 | TGCGCCAGCAGCCAAGATGGGTCCGGGACAGGCATTTCACCCCTCCACTTT | CASSQDGSGTGISPLHF
TRBJ1-5 | TRBV2 | - | TRBD1 | TGTGCCAGCGGGACAGGGTATCAGCCCCAGCATTTT | CASGTGYQPQHF
TRBJ2-1 | TRBV27 | - | - | TGTGCCAGCAGGGACTTCCTGAGCTCCTACAATGAGCAGTTCTTC | CASRDFLSSYNEQFF
TRBJ1-6 | TRBV2 | - | - | TGTGCCAGCAGTGAACGGGGGGCGCGTTCACCCCTCCACTTT | CASSERGARSPLHF
TRBJ1-5 | TRBV10-3 | once | - | TGTGCCATCAGTAACAGGGAGGGTAGCAATCAGCCCCAGCATTTT | CAISNREGSNQPQHF
TRBJ2-2 | TRBV24-1 | - | TRBD2 | TGTGCCACCAGTGATAATGGACTAGCGGGGGTAAACACCGGGGAGCTGTTTTTT | CATSDNGLAGVNTGELFF
TRBJ2-2 | TRBV13 | - | TRBD2 | TGTGCCAGCAGCTCGACACCGACTAGCGGGGGGGAGCTGTTTTTT | CASSSTPTSGGELFF
TRBJ1-2 | TRBV6-6 | once | - | TGTGCCAGCAGCTATCCCCAGGGGGGCTACACCTTC | CASSYPQGGYTF
TRBJ2-7 | TRBV28 | - | TRBD2 | TGTGCCAGCAGTTTCGGCGGGAGACTCTCCTACGAGCAGTACTTC | CASSFGGRLSYEQYF